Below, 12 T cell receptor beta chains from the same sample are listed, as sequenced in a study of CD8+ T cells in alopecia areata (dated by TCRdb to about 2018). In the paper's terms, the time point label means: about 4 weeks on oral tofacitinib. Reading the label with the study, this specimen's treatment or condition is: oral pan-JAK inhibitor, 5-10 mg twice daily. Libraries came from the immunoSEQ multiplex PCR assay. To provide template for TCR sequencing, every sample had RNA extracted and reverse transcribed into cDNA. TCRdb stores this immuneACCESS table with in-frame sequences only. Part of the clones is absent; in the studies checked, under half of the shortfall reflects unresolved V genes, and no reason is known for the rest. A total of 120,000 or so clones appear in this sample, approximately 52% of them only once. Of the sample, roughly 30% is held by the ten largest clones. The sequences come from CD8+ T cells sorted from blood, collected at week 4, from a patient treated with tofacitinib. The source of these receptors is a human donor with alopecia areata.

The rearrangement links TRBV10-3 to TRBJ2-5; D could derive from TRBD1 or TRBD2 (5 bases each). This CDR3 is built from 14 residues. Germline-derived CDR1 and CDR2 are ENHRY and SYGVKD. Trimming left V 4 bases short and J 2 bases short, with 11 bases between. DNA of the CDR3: TGTGCCATCAGTGGGCCGGGGCTTCAAGAGACCCAGTACTTC. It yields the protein CAISGPGLQETQYF.

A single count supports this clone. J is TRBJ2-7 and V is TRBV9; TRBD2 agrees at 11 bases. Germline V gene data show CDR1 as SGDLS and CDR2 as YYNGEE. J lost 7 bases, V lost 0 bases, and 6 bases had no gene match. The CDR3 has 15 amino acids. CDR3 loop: CASSVDLAGGSEQYF. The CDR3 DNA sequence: TGTGCCAGCAGCGTAGACCTAGCGGGGGGAAGTGAGCAGTACTTC.

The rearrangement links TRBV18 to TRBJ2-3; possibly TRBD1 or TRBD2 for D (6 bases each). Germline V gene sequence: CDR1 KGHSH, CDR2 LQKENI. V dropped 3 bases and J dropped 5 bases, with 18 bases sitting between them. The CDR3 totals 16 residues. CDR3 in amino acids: CASSPSSGGGGDTQYF. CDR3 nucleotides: TGTGCCAGCTCACCCAGCTCCGGGGGCGGCGGAGATACGCAGTATTTT. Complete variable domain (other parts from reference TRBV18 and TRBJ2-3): NAGVMQNPRHLVRRRGQEARLRCSPMKGHSHVYWYRQLPEEGLKFMVYLQKENIIDESGMPKERFSAEFPKEGPSILRIQQVVRGDSAAYFCASSPSSGGGGDTQYFGPGTRLTVL.

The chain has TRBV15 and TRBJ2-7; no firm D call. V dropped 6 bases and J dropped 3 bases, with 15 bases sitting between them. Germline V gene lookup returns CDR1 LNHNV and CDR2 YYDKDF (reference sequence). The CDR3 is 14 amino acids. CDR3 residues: CATSPGLLYYEQYF. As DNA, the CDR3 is TGTGCCACCAGTCCAGGTTTACTTTACTACGAGCAGTACTTC.

The CDR3 protein is CAWATGQGARGYTF. The CDR3 DNA follows: TGTGCCTGGGCAACGGGACAGGGGGCCCGGGGCTACACCTTC. This sequence joins TRBV30 and TRBJ1-2; 12 bases line up with TRBD1. CDR1 and CDR2 (germline): GTSNPN, SVGIG (reference sequence). The CDR3 runs to 14 residues. V shed 5 bases, J shed 8 bases, and the junction held 9 bases outside the gene matches.

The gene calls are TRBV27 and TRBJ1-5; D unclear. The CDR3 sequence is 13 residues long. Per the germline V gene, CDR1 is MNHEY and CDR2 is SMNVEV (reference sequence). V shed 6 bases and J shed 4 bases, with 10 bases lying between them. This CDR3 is CASSDTLNQPQHF. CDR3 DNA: TGTGCCAGCAGCGATACTTTAAATCAGCCCCAGCATTTT.

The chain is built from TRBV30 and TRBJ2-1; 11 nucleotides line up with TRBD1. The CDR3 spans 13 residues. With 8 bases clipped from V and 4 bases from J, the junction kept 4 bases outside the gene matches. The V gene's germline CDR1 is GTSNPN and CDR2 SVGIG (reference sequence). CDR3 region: CAGRDRGYNEQFF. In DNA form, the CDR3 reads TGTGCCGGTCGGGACAGGGGGTACAATGAGCAGTTCTTC.

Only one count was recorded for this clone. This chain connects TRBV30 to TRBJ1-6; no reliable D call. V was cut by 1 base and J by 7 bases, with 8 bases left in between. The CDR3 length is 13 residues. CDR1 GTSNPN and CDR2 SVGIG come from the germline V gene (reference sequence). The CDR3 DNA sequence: TGTGCCTGGAGTGGGGAGGGCAATTCACCCCTCCACTTT. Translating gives CAWSGEGNSPLHF.

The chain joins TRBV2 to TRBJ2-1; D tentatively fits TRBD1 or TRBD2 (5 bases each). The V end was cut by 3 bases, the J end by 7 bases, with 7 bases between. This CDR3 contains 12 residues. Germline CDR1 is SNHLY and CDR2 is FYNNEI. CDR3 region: CASSEGTNEQFF. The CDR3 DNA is TGTGCCAGCAGTGAGGGGACGAATGAGCAGTTCTTC.

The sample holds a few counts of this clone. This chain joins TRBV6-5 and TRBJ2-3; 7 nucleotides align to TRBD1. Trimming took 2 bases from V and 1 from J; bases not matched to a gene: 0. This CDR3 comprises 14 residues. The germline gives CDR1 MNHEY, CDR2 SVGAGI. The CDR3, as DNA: TGTGCCAGCAGTTACGGGACAGGCACAGATACGCAGTATTTT. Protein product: CASSYGTGTDTQYF.

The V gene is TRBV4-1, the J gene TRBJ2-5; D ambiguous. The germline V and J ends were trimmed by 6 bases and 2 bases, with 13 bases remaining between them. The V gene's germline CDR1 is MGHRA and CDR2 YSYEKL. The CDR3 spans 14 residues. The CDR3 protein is CASRPTVTQETQYF. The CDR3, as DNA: TGCGCCAGCAGACCTACAGTAACTCAAGAGACCCAGTACTTC.

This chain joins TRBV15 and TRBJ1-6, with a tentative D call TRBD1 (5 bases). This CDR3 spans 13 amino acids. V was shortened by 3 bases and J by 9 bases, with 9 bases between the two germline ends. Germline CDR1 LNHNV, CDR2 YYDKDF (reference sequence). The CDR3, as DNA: TGTGCCACCAGCAGGGATAGGGGTTCACCCCTCCACTTT. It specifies CATSRDRGSPLHF. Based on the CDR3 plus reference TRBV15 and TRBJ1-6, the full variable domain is DAMVIQNPRYQVTQFGKPVTLSCSQTLNHNVMYWYQQKSSQAPKLLFHYYDKDFNNEADTPDNFQSRRPNTSFCFLDIRSPGLGDTAMYLCATSRDRGSPLHFGNGTRLTVT.